The next 14 T cell receptor beta chains were all read from a single sample in a study of cytomegalovirus exposure and HLA in healthy donors. The primer mix had 60 Vbeta and 13 Jbeta primers. Profiled with immunoSEQ multiplex PCR; TCRdb holds only in-frame clones, not every one. In the table there are approximately 150,000 clones, approximately 78% of which are singletons. The sequencing sample was made of PBMCs. The receptors here all came from a woman aged 40 to 55 in good health and CMV-seropositive.

The rearrangement joins TRBV6-5 to TRBJ2-1; 11 bases fit TRBD2. CDR3 size: 14 residues. Trimming at V came to 5 bases and at J to 5 bases, leaving 2 bases not matched to a gene. The germline CDR1 and CDR2 sequences are MNHEY and SVGAGI. In DNA form, the CDR3 reads TGTGCCAGCAGTATAGCGGGGGGGAACAATGAGCAGTTCTTC. Protein sequence: CASSIAGGNNEQFF.

The V call is TRBV7-2, the J call TRBJ2-3, with D tentatively TRBD2 (6 bases). In germline, CDR1 is SGHTA, CDR2 FQGNSA. Trimming took 4 bases from V and 9 from J, leaving 14 bases between them. This CDR3 is 13 amino acids long. The CDR3 loop is CASSSETRKTQYF. The CDR3 DNA reads as TGTGCCAGCAGCTCCGAGACTAGGAAGACGCAGTATTTT.

The chain carries TRBV28 and TRBJ2-5, with TRBD1 matching 7 bases. The CDR3 sequence is 13 residues long. J was trimmed by 7 bases and V by 5 bases; bases with no gene match: 7. Germline V gives CDR1 MDHEN, CDR2 SYDVKM. The CDR3 protein is CASSDRQGGTQYF. The CDR3 region has the DNA TGTGCCAGCAGTGACCGACAGGGTGGGACCCAGTACTTC.

The V and J genes are TRBV7-6 and TRBJ1-3; tentatively, D is TRBD1 (6 bases). The germline CDR1 and CDR2 sequences are SGHVS and FNYEAQ. The CDR3 has 16 residues. Trimming pared 4 bases from V and 0 bases from J, leaving 13 bases between. The CDR3 protein is CASSSPGQGSGNTIYF. CDR3 nucleotides: TGTGCCAGCAGCTCGCCGGGACAAGGCTCTGGAAACACCATATATTTT.

This clone was recorded only once. The chain couples TRBV27 to TRBJ2-7; a weak D match, TRBD1 (6 bases). The CDR3 runs to 16 residues. V dropped 3 bases and J dropped 2 bases, with 17 bases sitting between them. Per germline, CDR1 MNHEY and CDR2 SMNVEV (reference sequence). CDR3 in amino acids: CASSFTGTSFTYEQYF. In DNA form, the CDR3 reads TGTGCCAGCAGTTTCACCGGGACATCCTTCACCTACGAGCAGTACTTC.

The V gene is TRBV7-9, the J gene TRBJ2-3; 7 bases agree with TRBD2. The CDR3 covers 14 residues. The germline V gene encodes CDR1 SEHNR and CDR2 FQNEAQ (reference sequence). J was trimmed by 3 bases and V by 5 bases; bases with no gene match: 5. The CDR3, as DNA: TGTGCCAGCAGCCCCCCAGCGGGGACAGATACGCAGTATTTT. Protein product: CASSPPAGTDTQYF.

The rearrangement links TRBV30 to TRBJ2-7, with 8 bases aligning to TRBD2. V was pared by 5 bases and J by 4 bases, with 19 bases of the junction left unmatched. Germline loops: CDR1 GTSNPN, CDR2 SVGIG (reference sequence). The CDR3 totals 17 residues. The CDR3 loop reads CAWRWGGAAAGEYEQYF. For the CDR3, the DNA is TGTGCCTGGCGGTGGGGGGGCGCGGCAGCGGGGGAGTACGAGCAGTACTTC.

The J gene is TRBJ1-2, the V gene TRBV5-1; no reliable D call. In germline, CDR1 is SGHRS, CDR2 YFSETQ. Trimming took off 2 bases at V and 9 bases at J, with 14 bases between the two ends. The CDR3 spans 13 residues. The CDR3 region is CASSLPSYDSYTF. Written as DNA, the CDR3 is TGCGCCAGCAGCTTACCTTCCTATGACAGCTACACCTTC.

The V and J genes are TRBV2 and TRBJ2-7, with TRBD2 as a possible D gene (7 bases). The CDR3 covers 12 residues. The V gene lost 3 bases and the J gene lost 9 bases, with 12 bases spanning the gap. Germline V gives CDR1 SNHLY, CDR2 FYNNEI. This chain's CDR3 is CASSEGGGGQYF. In DNA form, the CDR3 reads TGTGCCAGCAGTGAGGGGGGAGGGGGGCAGTACTTC.

The chain combines TRBV9 with TRBJ1-3, with D hard to call. CDR3 size: 17 residues. V was clipped by 0 bases and J by 0 bases, with 13 bases between them. Germline CDR1 is SGDLS and CDR2 is YYNGEE. CDR3 protein: CASSVDLAGDSGNTIYF. The DNA of the CDR3 is TGTGCCAGCAGCGTAGATTTGGCAGGTGACTCTGGAAACACCATATATTTT.

The chain links TRBV2 to TRBJ2-3, with D possibly TRBD1 on 5 matching bases. V was cut by 3 bases and J by 3 bases, with 13 bases left in between. CDR3 length equals 15 residues. The germline V gene has CDR1 SNHLY and CDR2 FYNNEI. CDR3: CASSEFQGTTDTQYF. In nucleotides, the CDR3 is TGTGCCAGCAGTGAGTTTCAGGGAACGACAGATACGCAGTATTTT.

V is TRBV5-1 and J is TRBJ2-7; 9 bases agree with TRBD1. Trimming removed 4 bases from V and 3 bases from J; junction bases left unmatched: 5. Looked up from germline, CDR1 is SGHRS and CDR2 is YFSETQ. This CDR3 has 14 residues. The CDR3 nucleotides are TGCGCCAGCAGCCCCGGGACAGGGATCTACGAGCAGTACTTC. It specifies CASSPGTGIYEQYF.

This clone was picked up one time. The rearrangement uses TRBV27 and TRBJ1-4, with D maybe TRBD1 (6 bases). Germline-derived CDR1 and CDR2 are MNHEY and SMNVEV (reference sequence). V was shortened by 5 bases and J by 5 bases, with 21 bases between the two germline ends. CDR3 length: 17 residues. The CDR3 DNA sequence: TGTGCCAGCAGTCGGTCATGGGGGGGACACCCAAATGAAAAACTGTTTTTT. Protein: CASSRSWGGHPNEKLFF.

The chain is built from TRBV28 and TRBJ2-3, with D perhaps TRBD2 (7 bases). Trimming removed 10 bases at V and 0 bases at J, with 20 bases between. This CDR3 contains 16 residues. The germline V gene encodes CDR1 MDHEN and CDR2 SYDVKM. The CDR3, as DNA: TGTGCCACCTTAATTGGGGGGGCAAGTAGCACAGATACGCAGTATTTT. The encoded protein is CATLIGGASSTDTQYF.